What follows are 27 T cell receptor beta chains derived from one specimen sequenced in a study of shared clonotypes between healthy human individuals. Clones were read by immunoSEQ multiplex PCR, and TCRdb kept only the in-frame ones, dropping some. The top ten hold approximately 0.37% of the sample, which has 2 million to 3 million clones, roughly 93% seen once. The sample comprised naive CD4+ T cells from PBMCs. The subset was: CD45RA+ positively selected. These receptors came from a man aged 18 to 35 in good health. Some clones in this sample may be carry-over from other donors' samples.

The CDR3 loop reads CASSLARDTTPREQYF. In DNA form, the CDR3 reads TGTGCCAGCAGCTTAGCCCGGGACACCACCCCGAGGGAGCAGTACTTC. V usage is TRBV11-2 and J usage is TRBJ2-7, with D possibly being TRBD1 (6 bases). V was trimmed by 1 base and J by 7 bases, leaving 20 bases between them. This CDR3 is 16 amino acids long. Germline V CDR1 and CDR2: SGHAT, FQNNGV.

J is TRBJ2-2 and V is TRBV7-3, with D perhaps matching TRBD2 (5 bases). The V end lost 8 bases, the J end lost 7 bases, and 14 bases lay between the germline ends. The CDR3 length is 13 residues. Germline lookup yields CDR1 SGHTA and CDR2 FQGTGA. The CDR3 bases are TGTGCCAGCGGTCTAGGAGGCCGCGGGGAGCTGTTTTTT. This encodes CASGLGGRGELFF.

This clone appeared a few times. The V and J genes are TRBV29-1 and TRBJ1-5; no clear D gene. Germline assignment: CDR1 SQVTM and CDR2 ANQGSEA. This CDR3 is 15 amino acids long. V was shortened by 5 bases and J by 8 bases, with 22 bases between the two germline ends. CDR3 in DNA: TGCAGCGTTCTCCTAACGAGGACCCTCATTGAGCCCCAGCATTTT. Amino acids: CSVLLTRTLIEPQHF.

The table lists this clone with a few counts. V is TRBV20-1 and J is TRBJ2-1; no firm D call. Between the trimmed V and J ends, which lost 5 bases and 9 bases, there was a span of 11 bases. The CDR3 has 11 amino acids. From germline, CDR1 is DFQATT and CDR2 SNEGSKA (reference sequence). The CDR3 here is CSAAQVAEQFF. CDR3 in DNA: TGCAGTGCTGCCCAAGTGGCTGAGCAGTTCTTC.

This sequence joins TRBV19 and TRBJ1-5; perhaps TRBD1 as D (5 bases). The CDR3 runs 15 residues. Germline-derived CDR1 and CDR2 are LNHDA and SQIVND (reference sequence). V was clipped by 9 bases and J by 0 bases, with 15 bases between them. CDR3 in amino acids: CASGTQVYSNQPQHF. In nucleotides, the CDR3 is TGTGCCAGCGGGACCCAGGTTTATAGCAATCAGCCCCAGCATTTT.

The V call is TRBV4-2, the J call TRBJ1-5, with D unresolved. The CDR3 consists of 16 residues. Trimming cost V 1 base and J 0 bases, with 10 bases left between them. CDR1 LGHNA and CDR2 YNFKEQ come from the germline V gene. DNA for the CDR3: TGTGCCAGCAGCCAAGGAGGCCAAGATAGCAATCAGCCCCAGCATTTT. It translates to CASSQGGQDSNQPQHF.

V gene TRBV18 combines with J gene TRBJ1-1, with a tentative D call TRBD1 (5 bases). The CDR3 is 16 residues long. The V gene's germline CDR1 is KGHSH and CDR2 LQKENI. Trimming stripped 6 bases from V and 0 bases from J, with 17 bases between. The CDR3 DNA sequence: TGTGCCAGCTCCCCTTGGACGGGGGAACTGAACACTGAAGCTTTCTTT. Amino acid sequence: CASSPWTGELNTEAFF.

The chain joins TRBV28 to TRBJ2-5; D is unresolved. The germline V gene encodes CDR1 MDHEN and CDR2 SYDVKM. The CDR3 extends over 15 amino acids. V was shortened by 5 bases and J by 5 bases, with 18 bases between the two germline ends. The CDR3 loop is CASSPPHSFRETQYF. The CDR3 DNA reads TGTGCCAGCAGTCCCCCCCACTCGTTCCGGGAGACCCAGTACTTC. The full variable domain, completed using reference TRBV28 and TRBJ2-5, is DVKVTQSSRYLVKRTGEKVFLECVQDMDHENMFWYRQDPGLGLRLIYFSYDVKMKEKGDIPEGYSVSREKKERFSLILESASTNQTSMYLCASSPPHSFRETQYFGPGTRLLVL.

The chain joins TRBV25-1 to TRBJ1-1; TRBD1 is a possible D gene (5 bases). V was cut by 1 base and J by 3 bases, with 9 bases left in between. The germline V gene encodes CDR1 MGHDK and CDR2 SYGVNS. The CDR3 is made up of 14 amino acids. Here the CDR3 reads CASSEWGRDTEAFF. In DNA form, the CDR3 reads TGTGCCAGCAGTGAATGGGGCAGGGACACTGAAGCTTTCTTT.

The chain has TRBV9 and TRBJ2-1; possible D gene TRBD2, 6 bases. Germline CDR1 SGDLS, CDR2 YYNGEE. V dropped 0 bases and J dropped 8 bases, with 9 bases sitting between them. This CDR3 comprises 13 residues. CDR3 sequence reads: CASSVGGTYEQFF. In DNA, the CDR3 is TGTGCCAGCAGCGTAGGCGGGACGTATGAGCAGTTCTTC. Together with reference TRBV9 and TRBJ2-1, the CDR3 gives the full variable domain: DSGVTQTPKHLITATGQRVTLRCSPRSGDLSVYWYQQSLDQGLQFLIQYYNGEERAKGNILERFSAQQFPDLHSELNLSSLELGDSALYFCASSVGGTYEQFFGPGTRLTVL.

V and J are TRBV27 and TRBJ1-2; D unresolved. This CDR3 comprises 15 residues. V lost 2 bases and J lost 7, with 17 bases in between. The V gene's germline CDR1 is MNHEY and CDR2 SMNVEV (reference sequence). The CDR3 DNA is TGTGCCAGCAGTTTAAGCCGGGCATATCCAGGTGGCTACACCTTC. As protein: CASSLSRAYPGGYTF.

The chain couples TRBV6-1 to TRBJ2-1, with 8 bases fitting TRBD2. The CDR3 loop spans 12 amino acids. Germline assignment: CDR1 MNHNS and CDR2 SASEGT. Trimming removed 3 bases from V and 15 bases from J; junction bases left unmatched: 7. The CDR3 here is CASSEGSSGLFF. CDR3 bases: TGTGCCAGCAGTGAGGGTTCTAGCGGGCTGTTCTTC.

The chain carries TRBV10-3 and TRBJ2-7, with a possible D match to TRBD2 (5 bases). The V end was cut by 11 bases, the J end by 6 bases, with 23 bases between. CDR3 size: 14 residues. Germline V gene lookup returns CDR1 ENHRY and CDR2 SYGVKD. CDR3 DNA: TGTGCCTCCGGGGAGACAAACGATCTGGGCGAGCAGTACTTC. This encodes CASGETNDLGEQYF.

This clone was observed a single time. CDR3 residues: CASSPQPDTGELFF. DNA of the CDR3: TGTGCCAGCAGCCCGCAACCGGACACCGGGGAGCTGTTTTTT. The gene calls are TRBV7-3 and TRBJ2-2, with unresolved D. The CDR3 runs 14 residues. Per germline, CDR1 SGHTA and CDR2 FQGTGA. V shed 5 bases and J shed 3 bases, with 10 bases lying between them.

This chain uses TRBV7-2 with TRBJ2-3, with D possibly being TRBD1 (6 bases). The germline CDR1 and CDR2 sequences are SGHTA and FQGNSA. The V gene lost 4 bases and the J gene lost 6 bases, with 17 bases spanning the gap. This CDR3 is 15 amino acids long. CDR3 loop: CASSYSAQGGDTQYF. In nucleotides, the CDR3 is TGTGCCAGCAGCTATTCTGCGCAAGGGGGTGATACGCAGTATTTT.

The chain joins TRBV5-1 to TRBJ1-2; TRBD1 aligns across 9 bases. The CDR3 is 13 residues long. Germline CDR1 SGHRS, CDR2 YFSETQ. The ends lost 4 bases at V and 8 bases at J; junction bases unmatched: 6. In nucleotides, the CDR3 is TGCGCCAGCAGCGCAACAGGGGGCGAGGGCTACACCTTC. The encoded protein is CASSATGGEGYTF.

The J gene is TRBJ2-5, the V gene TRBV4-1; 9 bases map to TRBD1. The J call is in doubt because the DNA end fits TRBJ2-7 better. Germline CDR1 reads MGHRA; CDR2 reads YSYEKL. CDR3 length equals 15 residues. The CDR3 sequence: CASSQVRDRVYEQYF. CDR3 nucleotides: TGCGCCAGCAGCCAAGTCCGGGACAGGGTCTACGAGCAGTACTTC.

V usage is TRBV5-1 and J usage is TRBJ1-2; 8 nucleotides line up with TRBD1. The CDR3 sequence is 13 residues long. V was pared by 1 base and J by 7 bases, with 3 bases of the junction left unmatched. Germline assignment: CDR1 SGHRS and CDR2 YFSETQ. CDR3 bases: TGCGCCAGCAGCTTGTTGACAGGGGTTGGCTACACCTTC. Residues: CASSLLTGVGYTF.

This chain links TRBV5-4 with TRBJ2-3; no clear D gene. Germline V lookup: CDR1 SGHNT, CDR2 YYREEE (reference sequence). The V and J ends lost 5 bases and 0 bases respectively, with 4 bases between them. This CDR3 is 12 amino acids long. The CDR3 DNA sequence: TGTGCCAGCAGGTCTAGCACAGATACGCAGTATTTT. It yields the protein CASRSSTDTQYF.

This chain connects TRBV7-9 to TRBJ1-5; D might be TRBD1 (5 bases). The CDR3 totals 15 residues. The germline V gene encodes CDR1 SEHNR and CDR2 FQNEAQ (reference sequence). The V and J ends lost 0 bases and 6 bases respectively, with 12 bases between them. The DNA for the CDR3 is TGTGCCAGCAGCTTAGCGACTCCCACAGGTCAGCCCCAGCATTTT. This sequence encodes CASSLATPTGQPQHF.

Here the CDR3 reads CASSQELAGGVGPGELFF. The CDR3 bases are TGCGCCAGCAGCCAAGAACTAGCGGGAGGAGTCGGGCCCGGGGAGCTGTTTTTT. The V gene is TRBV4-3, the J gene TRBJ2-2, with 12 bases matching TRBD2. J was trimmed by 6 bases and V by 0 bases; bases with no gene match: 8. Germline V gene data show CDR1 as LGHNA and CDR2 as YSLEER. The CDR3 is 18 amino acids.

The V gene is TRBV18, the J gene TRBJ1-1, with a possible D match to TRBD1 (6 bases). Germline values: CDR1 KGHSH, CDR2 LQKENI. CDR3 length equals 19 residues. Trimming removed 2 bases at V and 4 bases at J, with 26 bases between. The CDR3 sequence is CASSPMGGRGPLGVTEAFF. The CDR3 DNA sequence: TGTGCCAGCTCACCAATGGGGGGGCGCGGGCCTTTAGGTGTCACTGAAGCTTTCTTT.

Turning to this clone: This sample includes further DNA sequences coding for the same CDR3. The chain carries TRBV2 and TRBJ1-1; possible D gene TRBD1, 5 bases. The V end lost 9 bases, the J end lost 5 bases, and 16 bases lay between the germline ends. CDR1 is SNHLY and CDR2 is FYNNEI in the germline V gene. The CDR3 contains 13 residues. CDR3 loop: CASRATGGTEAFF. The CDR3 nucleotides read TGTGCCAGTCGTGCTACCGGGGGGACTGAAGCTTTCTTT.

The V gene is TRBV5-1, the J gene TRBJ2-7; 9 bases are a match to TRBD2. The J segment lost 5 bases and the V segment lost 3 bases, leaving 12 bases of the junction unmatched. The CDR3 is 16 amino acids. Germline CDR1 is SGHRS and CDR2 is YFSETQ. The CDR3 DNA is TGCGCCAGCAGCTCCGGCGGGAGGGCCAACAGAAACGAGCAGTACTTC. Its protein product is CASSSGGRANRNEQYF.

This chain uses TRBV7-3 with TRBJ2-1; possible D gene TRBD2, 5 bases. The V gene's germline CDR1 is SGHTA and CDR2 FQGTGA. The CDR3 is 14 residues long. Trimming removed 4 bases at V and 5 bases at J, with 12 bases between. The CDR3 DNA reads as TGTGCCAGCAGCTCCGCTAGCATCCACAATGAGCAGTTCTTC. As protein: CASSSASIHNEQFF.

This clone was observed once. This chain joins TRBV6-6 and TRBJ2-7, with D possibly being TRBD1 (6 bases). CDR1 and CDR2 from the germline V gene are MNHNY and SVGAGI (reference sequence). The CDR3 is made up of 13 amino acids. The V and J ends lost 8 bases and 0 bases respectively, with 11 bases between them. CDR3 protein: CASGRQDSYEQYF. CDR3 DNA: TGTGCCAGCGGGAGACAGGACTCCTACGAGCAGTACTTC.

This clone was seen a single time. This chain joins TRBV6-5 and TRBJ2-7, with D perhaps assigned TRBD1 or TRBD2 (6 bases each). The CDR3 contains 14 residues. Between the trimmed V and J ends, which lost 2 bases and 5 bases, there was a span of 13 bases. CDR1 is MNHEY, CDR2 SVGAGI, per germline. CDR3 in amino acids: CASSYNRGPDEQYF. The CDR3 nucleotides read TGTGCCAGCAGTTACAACCGGGGGCCCGACGAGCAGTACTTC.